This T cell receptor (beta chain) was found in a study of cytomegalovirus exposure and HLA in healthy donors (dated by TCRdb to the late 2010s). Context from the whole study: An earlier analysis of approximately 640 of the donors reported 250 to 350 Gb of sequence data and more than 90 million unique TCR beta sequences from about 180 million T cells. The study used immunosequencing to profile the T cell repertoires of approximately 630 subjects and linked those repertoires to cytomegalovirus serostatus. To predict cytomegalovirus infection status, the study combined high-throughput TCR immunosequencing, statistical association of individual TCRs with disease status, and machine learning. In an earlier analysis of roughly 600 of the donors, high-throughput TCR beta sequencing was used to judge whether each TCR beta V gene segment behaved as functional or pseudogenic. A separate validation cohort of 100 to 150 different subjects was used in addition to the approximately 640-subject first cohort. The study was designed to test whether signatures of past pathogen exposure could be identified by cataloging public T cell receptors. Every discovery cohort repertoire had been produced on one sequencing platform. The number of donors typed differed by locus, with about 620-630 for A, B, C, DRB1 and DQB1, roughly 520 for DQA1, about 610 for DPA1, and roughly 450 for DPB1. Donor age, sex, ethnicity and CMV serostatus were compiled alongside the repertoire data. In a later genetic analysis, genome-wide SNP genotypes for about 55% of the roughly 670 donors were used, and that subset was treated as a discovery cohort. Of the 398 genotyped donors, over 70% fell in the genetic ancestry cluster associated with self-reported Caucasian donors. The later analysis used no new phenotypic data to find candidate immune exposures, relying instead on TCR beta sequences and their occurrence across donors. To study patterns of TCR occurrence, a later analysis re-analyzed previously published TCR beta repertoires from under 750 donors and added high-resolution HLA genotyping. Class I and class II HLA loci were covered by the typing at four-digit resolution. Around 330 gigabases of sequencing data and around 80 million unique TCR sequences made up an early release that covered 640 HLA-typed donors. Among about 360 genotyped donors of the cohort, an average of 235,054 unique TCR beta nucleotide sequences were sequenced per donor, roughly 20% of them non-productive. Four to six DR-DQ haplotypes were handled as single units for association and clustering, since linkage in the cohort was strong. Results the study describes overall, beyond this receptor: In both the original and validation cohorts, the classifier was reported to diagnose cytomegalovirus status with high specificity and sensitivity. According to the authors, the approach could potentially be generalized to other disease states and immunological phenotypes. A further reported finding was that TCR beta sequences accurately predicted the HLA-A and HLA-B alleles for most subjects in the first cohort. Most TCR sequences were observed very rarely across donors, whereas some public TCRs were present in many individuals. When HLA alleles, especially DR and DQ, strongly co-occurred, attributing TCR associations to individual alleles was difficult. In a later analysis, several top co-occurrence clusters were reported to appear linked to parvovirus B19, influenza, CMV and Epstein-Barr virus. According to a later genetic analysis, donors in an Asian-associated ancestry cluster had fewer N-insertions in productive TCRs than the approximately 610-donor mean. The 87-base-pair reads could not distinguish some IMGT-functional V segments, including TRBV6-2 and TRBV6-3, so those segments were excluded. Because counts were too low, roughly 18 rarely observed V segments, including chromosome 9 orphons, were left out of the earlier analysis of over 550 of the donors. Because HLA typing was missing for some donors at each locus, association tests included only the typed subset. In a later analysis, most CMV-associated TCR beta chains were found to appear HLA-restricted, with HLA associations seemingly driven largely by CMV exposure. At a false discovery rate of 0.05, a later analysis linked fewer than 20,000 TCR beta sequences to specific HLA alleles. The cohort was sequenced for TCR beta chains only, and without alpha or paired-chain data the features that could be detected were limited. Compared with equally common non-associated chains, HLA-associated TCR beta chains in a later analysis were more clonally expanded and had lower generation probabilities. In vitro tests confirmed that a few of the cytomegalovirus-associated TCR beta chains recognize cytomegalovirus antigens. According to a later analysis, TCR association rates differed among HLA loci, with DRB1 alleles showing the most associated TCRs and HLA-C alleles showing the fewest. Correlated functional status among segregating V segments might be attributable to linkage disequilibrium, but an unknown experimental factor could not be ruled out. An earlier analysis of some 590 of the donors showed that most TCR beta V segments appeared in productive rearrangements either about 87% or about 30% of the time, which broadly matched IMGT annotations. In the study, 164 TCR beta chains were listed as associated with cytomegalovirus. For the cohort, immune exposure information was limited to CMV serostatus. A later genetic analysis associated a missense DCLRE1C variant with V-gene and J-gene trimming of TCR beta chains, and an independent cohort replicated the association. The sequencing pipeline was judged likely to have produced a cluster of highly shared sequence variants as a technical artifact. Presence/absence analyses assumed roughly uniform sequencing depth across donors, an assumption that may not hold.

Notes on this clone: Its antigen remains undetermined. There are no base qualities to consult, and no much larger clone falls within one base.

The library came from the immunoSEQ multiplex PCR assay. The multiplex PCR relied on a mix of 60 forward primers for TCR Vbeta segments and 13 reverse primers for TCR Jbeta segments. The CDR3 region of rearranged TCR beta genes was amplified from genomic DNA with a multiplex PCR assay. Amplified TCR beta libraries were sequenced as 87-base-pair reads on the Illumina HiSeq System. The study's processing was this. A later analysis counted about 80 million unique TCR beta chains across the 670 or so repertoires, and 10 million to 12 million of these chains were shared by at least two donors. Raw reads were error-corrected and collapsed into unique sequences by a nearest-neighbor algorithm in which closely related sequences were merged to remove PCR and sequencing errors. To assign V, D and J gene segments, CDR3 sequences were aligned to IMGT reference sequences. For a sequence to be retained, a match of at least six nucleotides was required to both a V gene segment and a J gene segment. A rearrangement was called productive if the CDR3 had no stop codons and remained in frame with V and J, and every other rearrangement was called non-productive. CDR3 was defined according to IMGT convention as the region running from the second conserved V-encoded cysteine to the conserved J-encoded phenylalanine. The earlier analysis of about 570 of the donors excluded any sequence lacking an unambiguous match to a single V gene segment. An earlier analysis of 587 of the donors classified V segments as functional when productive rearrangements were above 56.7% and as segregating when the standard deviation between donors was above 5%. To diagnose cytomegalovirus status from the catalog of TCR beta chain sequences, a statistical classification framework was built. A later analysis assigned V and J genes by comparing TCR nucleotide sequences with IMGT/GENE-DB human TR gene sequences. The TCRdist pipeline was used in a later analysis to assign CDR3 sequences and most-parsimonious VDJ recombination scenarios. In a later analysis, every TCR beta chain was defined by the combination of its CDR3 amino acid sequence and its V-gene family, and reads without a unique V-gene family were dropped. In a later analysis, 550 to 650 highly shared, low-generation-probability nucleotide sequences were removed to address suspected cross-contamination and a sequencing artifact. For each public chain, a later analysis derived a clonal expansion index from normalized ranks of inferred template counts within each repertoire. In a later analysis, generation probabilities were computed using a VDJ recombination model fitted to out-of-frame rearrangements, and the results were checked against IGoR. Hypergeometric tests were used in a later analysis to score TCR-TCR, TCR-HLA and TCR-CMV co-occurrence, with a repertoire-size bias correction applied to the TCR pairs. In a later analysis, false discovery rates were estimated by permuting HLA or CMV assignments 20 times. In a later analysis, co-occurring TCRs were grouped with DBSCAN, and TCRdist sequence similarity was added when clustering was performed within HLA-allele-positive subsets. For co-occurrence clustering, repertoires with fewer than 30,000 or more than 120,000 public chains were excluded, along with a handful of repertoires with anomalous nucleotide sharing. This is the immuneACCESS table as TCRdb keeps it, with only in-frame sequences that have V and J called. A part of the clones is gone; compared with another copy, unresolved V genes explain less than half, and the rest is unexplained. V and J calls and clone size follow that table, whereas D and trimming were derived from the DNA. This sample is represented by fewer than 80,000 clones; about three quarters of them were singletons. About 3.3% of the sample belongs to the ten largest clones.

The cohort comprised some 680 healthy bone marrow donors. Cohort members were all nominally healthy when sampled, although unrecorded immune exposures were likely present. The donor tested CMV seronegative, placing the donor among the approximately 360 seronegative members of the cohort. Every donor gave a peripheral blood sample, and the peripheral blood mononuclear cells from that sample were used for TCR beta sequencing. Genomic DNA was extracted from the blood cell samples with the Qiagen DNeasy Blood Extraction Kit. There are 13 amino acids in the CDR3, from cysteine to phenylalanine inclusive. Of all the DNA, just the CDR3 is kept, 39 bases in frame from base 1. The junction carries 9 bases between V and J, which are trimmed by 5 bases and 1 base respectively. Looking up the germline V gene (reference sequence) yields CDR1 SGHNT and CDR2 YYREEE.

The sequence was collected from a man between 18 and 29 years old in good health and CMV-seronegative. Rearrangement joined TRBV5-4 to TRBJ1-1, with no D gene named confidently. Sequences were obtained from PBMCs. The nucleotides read TGTGCCAGCAGTTCGCCAGGGAACACTGAAGCTTTCTTT. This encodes CASSSPGNTEAFF.